This record covers a single T cell receptor beta chain. This clonotype has at least ten counts. Its antigen remains undetermined. Base qualities are not provided; no much larger clone lies one nucleotide away. The library was generated by PCR. This sample was sequenced with an Illumina HiSeq 2500. To normalize quantification of the TCRbeta repertoire, the TCR libraries were built with molecular barcoding that relied on unique molecular identifiers. TCRdb reanalyzed the raw reads on its own, using fastp at Q25 for trimming and MiXCR for clone calling, and kept in-frame beta chains. Rows merge per CDR3 protein into single entries with the most common DNA and genes. The sample table contains 100,000 to 130,000 distinct CDR3 sequences; only one count was recorded for 5.5% to 6.5% of them. The ten largest account for roughly 25% of the sample. The sample is drawn from a study of T-cell reconstitution after alpha-beta-depleted transplantation in children (TCRdb year 2016). Study-wide context: Using TCR repertoire profiling, the study followed T-cell immune reconstitution in a quantitative way in children after TCRalphabeta/CD19-depleted allogeneic hematopoietic cell transplantation. Paper-wide results and their limitations: The high TCRbeta diversity at day 60 in some patients was ascribed to recipient T cells and intrathymic progenitors that had survived conditioning. Over subsequent months, a decline in hyperexpanded clone frequencies was noted, and after one year, T-cell counts and TCRbeta diversity were mostly ascribed to newly produced T cells. The apparently early recovery of alphabetaT-cell counts about two months after transplant reportedly depended on only several hundred rapidly expanded clones that came from non-depleted graft cells.

Taken with the paper, the label for treatment or condition translates to: allogeneic hematopoietic cell transplantation with graft depleted of TCRalphabeta T cells and CD19 B cells. The children who served as transplant recipients had been given grafts of TCRalphabeta/CD19-depleted allogeneic hematopoietic cells. The V end gives up 0 bases and the J end 8 bases, leaving 6 bases in the junction not matched to a gene. Measured from the cysteine to the phenylalanine, the CDR3 is 16 residues long. CDR3 DNA is the only sequence kept; it has 48 bases, read in frame from the first base. Sequences KGHDR (CDR1) and SFDVKD (CDR2) are obtained from the germline V gene.

The chain links TRBV24-1 with TRBJ1-6; a stretch of 7 junction bases matches TRBD1. This clonotype was obtained from a male patient aged 2-9 years who had a stem cell transplant for acute lymphoblastic leukemia, so the T cells may come from the graft donor. Source: PBMCs, mostly from graft donor cells, taken 360 days after TCRalphabeta/CD19-depleted stem cell transplant. CDR3 loop: CATSDLTGVRDSPLHF. The DNA reads as follows: TGTGCCACCAGTGATTTGACAGGGGTAAGGGATTCACCCCTCCACTTT.